This passage covers 9 T cell receptor beta chains from one sample sequenced in a study of T cells after yellow fever vaccination. TCRdb reanalysed the 5' RACE reads using MiXCR and keeps one entry per CDR3 protein. The data show over 250,000 distinct CDR3 sequences, 4.1% seen once. The sequenced sample was PBMCs, obtained 5 days after the yellow fever booster vaccination. The origin of the receptors is a man aged 18-30 years who received the YFV17D yellow fever vaccine.

CDR3 nucleotides: TGCGCCAGCAGCCTCTCGCCCGGGGAGACTCAGCCCCAGCATTTT. Translating it yields CASSLSPGETQPQHF. This sequence joins TRBV4-1 and TRBJ1-5; D ambiguous. Germline V gene sequence: CDR1 MGHRA, CDR2 YSYEKL. V lost 4 bases, J lost 6 bases, and 16 bases lay in between. The CDR3 is 15 amino acids.

This clonotype was seen a few times. The rearrangement joins TRBV6-1 to TRBJ1-6; 11 positions match TRBD1. J gave up 6 bases and V 7 bases, and 8 bases lay outside the gene matches. In germline, CDR1 is MNHNS, CDR2 SASEGT. This CDR3 region has 16 residues. CDR3 DNA: TGTGCCAGCATCTCGGGACAGGGGGTCGGTAATTCACCCCTCCACTTT. It encodes CASISGQGVGNSPLHF.

This clonotype turned up a few times. The chain links TRBV5-1 to TRBJ2-3; TRBD2 agrees at 9 bases. V lost 0 bases and J lost 6; bases outside the gene matches: 5. CDR1 and CDR2 (germline): SGHRS, YFSETQ. This CDR3 region has 15 residues. The CDR3 sequence: CASSLVSSGDDTQYF. The CDR3 bases are TGCGCCAGCAGCTTGGTTTCTAGCGGGGACGATACGCAGTATTTT.

This clonotype was observed a handful of times. This chain connects TRBV10-3 to TRBJ2-7; 10 nucleotides match TRBD1. This CDR3 contains 13 residues. Per germline, CDR1 ENHRY and CDR2 SYGVKD. The V gene end was trimmed by 10 bases and the J gene end by 3 bases; junction bases not matched to a gene: 6. This CDR3 is CATTGTGVYEQYF. As DNA, the CDR3 is TGTGCCACGACCGGGACAGGGGTCTACGAGCAGTACTTC.

The sample holds many counts of this clonotype. This sequence joins TRBV7-8 and TRBJ1-5; D remains ambiguous. The CDR3 spans 13 residues. CDR1 and CDR2 from the germline V gene are SGHVS and FQNEAQ. Trimming left V 3 bases short and J 4 bases short, with 7 bases between. In nucleotides, the CDR3 is TGTGCCAGCAGCTTGACCACGAATCAGCCCCAGCATTTT. Its translation is CASSLTTNQPQHF.

A few counts support this clonotype. V and J are TRBV5-6 and TRBJ2-5, with unresolved D. The germline CDR1 and CDR2 sequences are SGHDT and YYEEEE. The CDR3 has 15 amino acids. The V end lost 2 bases, the J end lost 0 bases, and 11 bases lay between the germline ends. CDR3 coding DNA: TGTGCCAGCAGCTTCTTGACTGAGTACCAAGAGACCCAGTACTTC. Translating gives CASSFLTEYQETQYF. The whole variable domain, filled in from reference TRBV5-6 and TRBJ2-5, reads DAGVTQSPTHLIKTRGQQVTLRCSPKSGHDTVSWYQQALGQGPQFIFQYYEEEERQRGNFPDRFSGHQFPNYSSELNVNALLLGDSALYLCASSFLTEYQETQYFGPGTRLLVL.

This clonotype was observed a handful of times. V and J are TRBV7-2 and TRBJ1-5, with no clear D. CDR3 length: 14 amino acids. Per the germline V gene, CDR1 is SGHTA and CDR2 is FQGNSA. Trimming left V 4 bases short and J 5 bases short, with 12 bases between. CDR3 bases: TGTGCCAGCAGCTCAAATACCAACTATCAGCCCCAGCATTTT. This gives the protein CASSSNTNYQPQHF. Full variable domain (missing parts from reference TRBV7-2 and TRBJ1-5): GAGVSQSPSNKVTEKGKDVELRCDPISGHTALYWYRQSLGQGLEFLIYFQGNSAPDKSGLPSDRFSAERTGGSVSTLTIQRTQQEDSAVYLCASSSNTNYQPQHFGDGTRLSIL.

This clonotype was detected ten times or more. The genes are TRBV20-1 and TRBJ2-3; 11 positions match TRBD2. Trimming at V came to 0 bases and at J to 6 bases, leaving 11 bases not matched to a gene. Per the germline V gene, CDR1 is DFQATT and CDR2 is SNEGSKA (reference sequence). This CDR3 contains 17 residues. CDR3 amino acids: CSARDPGSGGAADTQYF. The CDR3 DNA reads as TGCAGTGCTAGAGATCCGGGTAGCGGGGGGGCCGCGGATACGCAGTATTTT.

This clonotype has a handful of counts. The chain couples TRBV11-3 to TRBJ2-4; maybe TRBD1 (5 bases). Per germline, CDR1 SGHNT and CDR2 YENEEA. Deletions cut 1 base from V and 8 bases from J, with 15 bases between. This CDR3 has 15 amino acids. In DNA, the CDR3 is TGTGCCAGCAGCTTAGGATCGGCAGGGATAGACATTCAGTACTTC. Translation: CASSLGSAGIDIQYF.